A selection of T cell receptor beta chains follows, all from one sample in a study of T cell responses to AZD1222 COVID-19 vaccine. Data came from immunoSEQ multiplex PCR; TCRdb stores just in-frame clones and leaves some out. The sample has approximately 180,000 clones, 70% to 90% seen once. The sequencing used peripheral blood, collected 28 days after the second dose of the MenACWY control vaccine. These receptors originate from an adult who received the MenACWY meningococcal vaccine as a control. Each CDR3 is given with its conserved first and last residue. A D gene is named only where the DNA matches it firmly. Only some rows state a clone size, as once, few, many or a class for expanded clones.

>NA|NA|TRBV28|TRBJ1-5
CASSLPRAPQHF
TGTGCCAGCAGTTTACCTCGGGCGCCCCAGCATTTT
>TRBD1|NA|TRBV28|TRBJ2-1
CASSLGGTGRVYNEQFF
TGTGCCAGCAGTTTAGGGGGGACAGGGCGAGTCTACAATGAGCAGTTCTTC
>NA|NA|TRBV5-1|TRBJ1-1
CASSALQGRETEAFF
TGCGCCAGCAGCGCACTACAGGGTAGGGAAACTGAAGCTTTCTTT
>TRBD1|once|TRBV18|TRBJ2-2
CASSPGQGTGELFF
TGTGCCAGCTCACCGGGACAGGGAACCGGGGAGCTGTTTTTT
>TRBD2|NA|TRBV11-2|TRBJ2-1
CASSLDWSGGSYNEQFF
TGTGCCAGCAGCTTAGATTGGAGCGGGGGGTCCTACAATGAGCAGTTCTTC
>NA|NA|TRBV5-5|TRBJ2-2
CASSLGRGWDTGELFF
TGTGCCAGCAGCTTAGGACGGGGTTGGGACACCGGGGAGCTGTTTTTT
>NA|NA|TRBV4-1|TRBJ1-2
CASSQGTLYGYTF
TGCGCCAGCAGCCAAGGTACCCTCTATGGCTACACCTTC
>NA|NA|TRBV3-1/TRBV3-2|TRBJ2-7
CASSFEAYEQYF
TGTGCCAGCAGCTTCGAAGCCTACGAGCAGTACTTC
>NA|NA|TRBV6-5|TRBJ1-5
CATGQPNQPQHF
TGTGCCACCGGACAGCCTAATCAGCCCCAGCATTTT
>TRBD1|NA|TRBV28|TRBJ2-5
CASSLRISGQGRAETQYF
TGTGCCAGCAGTTTGAGAATTTCGGGACAGGGGCGGGCAGAGACCCAGTACTTC
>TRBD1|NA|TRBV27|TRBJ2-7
CASTWTGGALYEQYF
TGTGCCAGCACCTGGACAGGCGGCGCATTATACGAGCAGTACTTC
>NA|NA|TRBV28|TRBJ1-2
CASTRSQYSYTF
TGTGCCAGCACCCGCTCACAGTACAGCTACACCTTC
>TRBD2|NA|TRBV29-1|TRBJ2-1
CSGDSGRALTGQFF
TGCAGCGGTGATAGCGGGAGGGCCCTCACCGGGCAGTTCTTC
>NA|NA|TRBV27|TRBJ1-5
CASSFEGNQPQHF
TGTGCCAGCAGTTTTGAGGGCAATCAGCCCCAGCATTTT
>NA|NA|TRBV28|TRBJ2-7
CATATPSSYEQYF
TGTGCCACCGCGACACCGAGCTCCTACGAGCAGTACTTC
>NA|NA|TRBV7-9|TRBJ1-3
CASSLRDTINTIYF
TGTGCCAGCAGCTTAAGGGACACTATTAACACCATATATTTT
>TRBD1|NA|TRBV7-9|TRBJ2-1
CASSLRTGTEQFF
TGTGCCAGCAGCTTGAGGACAGGGACTGAGCAGTTCTTC
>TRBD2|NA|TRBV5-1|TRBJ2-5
CASSLAGRGQSPSGRAETQYF
TGCGCCAGCAGCTTGGCGGGCAGGGGGCAATCCCCTAGCGGGAGGGCCGAGACCCAGTACTTC
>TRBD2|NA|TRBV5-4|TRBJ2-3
CASSLLPASGRDTDTQYF
TGTGCCAGCAGCCTACTCCCGGCTAGCGGGAGGGACACAGATACGCAGTATTTT
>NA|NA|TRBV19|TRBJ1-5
CASSRGREEGQPQHF
TGTGCCAGTAGCAGAGGCAGGGAAGAGGGGCAGCCCCAGCATTTT
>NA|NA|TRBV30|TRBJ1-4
CAWSVRGANEKLFF
TGTGCCTGGAGTGTACGGGGGGCTAATGAAAAACTGTTTTTT
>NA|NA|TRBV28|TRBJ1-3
CASSLRVASSGNTIYF
TGTGCCAGCAGTTTACGCGTGGCGTCCTCTGGAAACACCATATATTTT
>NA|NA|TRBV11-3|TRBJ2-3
CASSLNHDNPHQYF
TGTGCCAGCAGCTTAAACCACGACAACCCCCATCAGTATTTT
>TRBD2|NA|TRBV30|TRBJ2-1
CAWSGLAGVDNEQFF
TGTGCCTGGAGTGGACTAGCGGGAGTGGACAATGAGCAGTTCTTC
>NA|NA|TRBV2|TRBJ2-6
CASSDGGANVLTF
TGTGCCAGCAGTGATGGCGGGGCCAACGTCCTGACTTTC
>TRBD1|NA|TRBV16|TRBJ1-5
CASSQTGFQPQHF
TGTGCCAGCAGCCAGACAGGGTTCCAGCCCCAGCATTTT
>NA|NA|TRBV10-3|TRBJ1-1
CAISVAEGRLNTEAFF
TGTGCCATCAGTGTGGCTGAGGGCCGGTTGAACACTGAAGCTTTCTTT
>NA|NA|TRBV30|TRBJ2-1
CASGTGRSNEQFF
TGTGCCTCCGGGACTGGACGTAGTAATGAGCAGTTCTTC
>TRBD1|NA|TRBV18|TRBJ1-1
CASSLTGVNTEAFF
TGTGCCAGCTCATTGACAGGGGTGAACACTGAAGCTTTCTTT
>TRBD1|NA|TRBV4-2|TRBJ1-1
CASSLGTAEAFF
TGTGCCAGCAGCCTTGGGACAGCTGAAGCTTTCTTT
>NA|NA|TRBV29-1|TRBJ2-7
CSVEEAPYEQYF
TGCAGCGTTGAAGAGGCGCCCTACGAGCAGTACTTC
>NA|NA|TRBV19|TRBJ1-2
CASSNSWDGANYGYTF
TGTGCCAGTAGTAACAGTTGGGACGGAGCTAACTATGGCTACACCTTC
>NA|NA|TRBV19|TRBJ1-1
CASTPTAYDTEAFF
TGTGCCAGTACCCCGACAGCCTACGACACTGAAGCTTTCTTT
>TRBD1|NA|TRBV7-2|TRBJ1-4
CASSFLRTGNEKLFF
TGTGCCAGCAGCTTCCTTCGGACAGGGAATGAAAAACTGTTTTTT
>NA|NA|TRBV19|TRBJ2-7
CASKGVEQGTYEQYF
TGTGCCAGTAAGGGCGTGGAGCAGGGAACCTACGAGCAGTACTTC
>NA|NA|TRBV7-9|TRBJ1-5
CASTGRDQPQHF
TGTGCCAGCACAGGACGGGATCAGCCCCAGCATTTT
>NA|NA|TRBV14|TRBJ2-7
CASSQVGGWGGEQYF
TGTGCCAGCAGCCAAGTTGGGGGTTGGGGAGGCGAGCAGTACTTC